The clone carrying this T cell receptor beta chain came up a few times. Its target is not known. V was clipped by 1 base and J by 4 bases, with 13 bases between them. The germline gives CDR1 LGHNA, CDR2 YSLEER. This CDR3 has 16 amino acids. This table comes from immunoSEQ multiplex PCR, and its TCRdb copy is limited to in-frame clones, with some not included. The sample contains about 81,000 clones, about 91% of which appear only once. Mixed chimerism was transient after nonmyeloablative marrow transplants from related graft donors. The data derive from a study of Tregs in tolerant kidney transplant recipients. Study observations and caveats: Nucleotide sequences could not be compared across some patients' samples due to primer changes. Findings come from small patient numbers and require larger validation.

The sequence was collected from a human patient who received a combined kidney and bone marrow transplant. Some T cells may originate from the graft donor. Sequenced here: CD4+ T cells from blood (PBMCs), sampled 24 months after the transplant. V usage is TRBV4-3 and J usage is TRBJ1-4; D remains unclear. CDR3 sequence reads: CASSQVRGVLNEKLFF. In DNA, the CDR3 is TGCGCCAGCAGCCAAGTCCGAGGAGTCCTTAATGAAAAACTGTTTTTT.